The sequence of this TCR beta chain was determined in a study of blood T cell repertoires in COVID-19. In the study overall: T cells, B-cell-depleted T cells, or PBMCs provided the cDNA or gDNA that served as material.

Those enrolled in Seattle joined during active infection and were followed longitudinally afterward. Sequenced by immunoSEQ multiplex PCR; TCRdb stores in-frame clones only, minus some. The table shows some 390,000 clones, with around 87% occurring only once. Trimming removed 2 bases from V and 5 bases from J; junction bases left unmatched: 7. This CDR3 has 16 amino acids. CDR1 is LNHDA and CDR2 is SQIVND in the germline V gene (reference sequence). J is TRBJ2-2 and V is TRBV19, with TRBD1 identical over 8 bases. The specimen was peripheral blood. The receptor was derived from a woman in her sixties or seventies with COVID-19, enrolled during active disease. CDR3 DNA: TGTGCCAGTAGTATAAAAAGGACAGGGTGGACCGGGGAGCTGTTTTTT. It translates to CASSIKRTGWTGELFF.